These T cell receptor beta chains were read from a single sample in a study of human T cells and chemical hapten exposure. MiXCR was run by TCRdb on the RACE reads, yielding one entry per CDR3 protein. The sample holds around 99,000 distinct CDR3 sequences, around 12% seen once. The source material was whole blood, sampled in connection with sensitization to the hapten diphenylcyclopropenone (DPC). The receptors stem from a woman between 40 and 50 years old with alopecia areata. Some clones in this sample may be carry-over from other donors' samples. CDR3s include the opening cysteine and the closing phenylalanine or tryptophan. The order of the fields is D gene, J gene, V gene, clone size, CDR3 DNA, CDR3 protein. The D gene is left open where the match is weak. Only some rows state a clone size, as once, few, many or a class for expanded clones.

NA | TRBJ2-1 | TRBV7-2 | few | TGTGCCAGCAGCTCCCGGACTACCTACAATGAGCAGTTCTTC | CASSSRTTYNEQFF
TRBD2 | TRBJ2-1 | TRBV7-8 | few | TGTGCCAGCAGGGGGCACGCGACTAGCGGGAGGAGAAGCTCCTACAATGAGCAGTTCTTC | CASRGHATSGRRSSYNEQFF
TRBD1 | TRBJ2-7 | TRBV29-1 | once | TGCAGCGTTGAAGAACAAGGACAGGGTACTTCCTACGAGCAGTACTTC | CSVEEQGQGTSYEQYF
NA | TRBJ2-5 | TRBV10-2 | NA | TGCGCCAGCACCGGGACGGACCCGCGAGGGACCCAGTACTTC | CASTGTDPRGTQYF
TRBD2 | TRBJ2-1 | TRBV6-6 | many | TGTGCCAGCAGTTCTAGCGGGAGGAACGGTGAGCAGTTCTTC | CASSSSGRNGEQFF
NA | TRBJ2-7 | TRBV28 | many | TGTGCCAGCAGTCTCCTCGGCGGTACTGGAGAGCAGTACTTC | CASSLLGGTGEQYF
TRBD1 | TRBJ1-5 | TRBV7-2 | NA | TGTGCCAGCAGCCAGCAGGGGGGTTTCAATCAGCCCCAGCATTTT | CASSQQGGFNQPQHF
NA | TRBJ2-7 | TRBV12-3/TRBV12-4 | NA | TGTGCCAGCAGCTCTGGGCCCTACGAGCAGTACTTC | CASSSGPYEQYF
TRBD1 | TRBJ2-7 | TRBV28 | NA | TGTGCCAGCAGCATCCCCCGGACAGGGAGCTACGAGCAGTACTTC | CASSIPRTGSYEQYF
TRBD1 | TRBJ2-7 | TRBV7-9 | many | TGTGCCAGCAGCGTCCGGGACAGGAGCTACGAGCAGTACTTC | CASSVRDRSYEQYF
TRBD2 | TRBJ2-7 | TRBV28 | NA | TGTGCCAGCAGTTTAGGGGGGAGGGCCTACGAGCAGTACTTC | CASSLGGRAYEQYF
NA | TRBJ2-7 | TRBV12-3/TRBV12-4 | many | TGTGCCAGCAGTTTAGGTACTCTCTCCTACGAGCAGTACTTC | CASSLGTLSYEQYF
TRBD2 | TRBJ2-7 | TRBV28 | many | TGTGCCGGTTCTAGCGGGAGGGTATACGAGCAGTACTTC | CAGSSGRVYEQYF
TRBD2 | TRBJ2-1 | TRBV7-2 | few | TGTGCCAGCAGCAGCGGGAGGATCTCCTACAATGAGCAGTTCTTC | CASSSGRISYNEQFF
TRBD1 | TRBJ2-3 | TRBV15 | NA | TGTGCTACCAAGAGGTACAGGGGAACAGATACGCAGTATTTT | CATKRYRGTDTQYF
TRBD2 | TRBJ2-5 | TRBV5-1 | few | TGCGCCAGCAGCAACGGGACTAGCGGACAAGAGACCCAGTACTTC | CASSNGTSGQETQYF
NA | TRBJ2-1 | TRBV4-2 | many | TGTGCCAGCAGCCAAGATAGGCGCGATGAGCAGTTCTTC | CASSQDRRDEQFF
NA | TRBJ1-2 | TRBV14 | few | TGTGCCAGCAGCCGGAGCGAGACGGGACACTCTAACTATGGCTACACCTTC | CASSRSETGHSNYGYTF
NA | TRBJ2-7 | TRBV5-1 | many | TGCGCCAGCAGCTTGGACCCTCACAGGGATGGGTCCTACGAGCAGTACTTC | CASSLDPHRDGSYEQYF
NA | TRBJ2-7 | TRBV6-2/TRBV6-3 | NA | TGTGCCAGCAGTTACTCCCTCGGAGGCTACGAGCAGTACTTC | CASSYSLGGYEQYF
NA | TRBJ2-3 | TRBV6-2/TRBV6-3 | NA | TGTGCCAGCAGTCTACCGGGAGCGGGCACAGATACGCAGTATTTT | CASSLPGAGTDTQYF
TRBD1 | TRBJ2-2 | TRBV20-1 | NA | TGCAGTGCTAGAGATCGAAGGACAGGGTCAGCCGGGGAGCTGTTTTTT | CSARDRRTGSAGELFF
NA | TRBJ2-3 | TRBV20-1 | few | TGCAGTGCCCCCGGGACTTACCGCACAGATACGCAGTATTTT | CSAPGTYRTDTQYF
NA | TRBJ2-5 | TRBV4-1 | NA | TGCGCCAGCAGCCGGGATCAAGAGACCCAGTACTTC | CASSRDQETQYF
NA | TRBJ2-2 | TRBV24-1 | NA | TGTGCCACCAGTGAGCTTACCGGGGAGCTGTTTTTT | CATSELTGELFF
TRBD2 | TRBJ2-1 | TRBV6-2/TRBV6-3 | NA | TGTGCCAGCAGTTTTAACGGGAGGGAGAGTCAAAGGGCCAATGAGCAGTTCTTC | CASSFNGRESQRANEQFF
TRBD2 | TRBJ2-1 | TRBV30 | NA | TGTGCCTGGAGGACCGAGCCGGGGGGTCCGTACAATGAGCAGTTCTTC | CAWRTEPGGPYNEQFF
TRBD2 | TRBJ2-3 | TRBV20-1 | few | TGCAGTGCTGGTAGCGGGGCAGATACGCAGTATTTT | CSAGSGADTQYF
NA | TRBJ1-2 | TRBV25-1 | once | TGTGCCAGCAGTGCCGTGGGGATCCCTTATGGCTACACCTTC | CASSAVGIPYGYTF
NA | TRBJ2-5 | TRBV13 | many | TGTGCCAGCAGCTTTCGGAACCAAGAGACCCAGTACTTC | CASSFRNQETQYF
NA | TRBJ1-1 | TRBV7-8 | few | TGTGCCAGCACCACAATAGGGGACCCCGTGGCTGAAGCTTTCTTT | CASTTIGDPVAEAFF
NA | TRBJ2-2 | TRBV5-6 | few | TGTGCCAGCAGCAGCTTCGGACGGGGCACCGGGGAGCTGTTTTTT | CASSSFGRGTGELFF
NA | TRBJ2-1 | TRBV28 | NA | TGTGCCAGCAGTCCCCCGACTCGGGCCCGAGGGAATGAGCAGTTCTTC | CASSPPTRARGNEQFF
NA | TRBJ1-5 | TRBV4-1 | few | TGCGCCAGCAGCCAAGATTCGGCCCCTAGCAATCAGCCCCAGCATTTT | CASSQDSAPSNQPQHF
NA | TRBJ1-5 | TRBV25-1 | few | TGTGCCAGCAGTGAAGCCAGGGTAGGTCAGCCCCAGCATTTT | CASSEARVGQPQHF
TRBD1 | TRBJ2-7 | TRBV20-1 | NA | TGCAGTGCTACCTCGGACAGGGGGTCCTACGAGCAGTACTTC | CSATSDRGSYEQYF
TRBD1 | TRBJ1-5 | TRBV19 | few | TGTGCCAGTGGGGGACAGGGCCCCCAGCATTTT | CASGGQGPQHF
NA | TRBJ1-1 | TRBV18 | few | TGTGCCAGCTCACCACGACAGAACACTGAAGCTTTCTTT | CASSPRQNTEAFF
NA | TRBJ1-1 | TRBV20-1 | few | TGCAGTGCTATGCTAGAATTAGGAGCTTTCTTT | CSAMLELGAFF
TRBD1 | TRBJ1-4 | TRBV18 | NA | TGTGCCAGCTCACCTCTCAGGGGGGCGTATAATGAAAAACTGTTTTTT | CASSPLRGAYNEKLFF
NA | TRBJ2-7 | TRBV11-2 | NA | TGTGCCAGCAGCTTAGGTTCTCGGGGGGCGGCCTACGAGCAGTACTTC | CASSLGSRGAAYEQYF